This is a list of T cell receptor beta chains from one sample in a study of T cell repertoires in cytomegalovirus infection. A single record per CDR3 protein comes from TCRdb applying MiXCR to the reads. The sample includes around 750,000 distinct CDR3 sequences, about 31% of them seen just once. What these receptors recognize is not known. Sequences were derived from cultured CD8+ T cells from PBMCs, sampled from culture after CMV antigen stimulation. The receptors derive from a human donor in good health (CMV status not recorded). Some clones in this sample may be carry-over from other donors' samples. Each CDR3 is given with its conserved first and last residue. A D gene is named only where the DNA matches it firmly. Not all rows give a size; the values are once, few, many and, for expanded clones, a class.

TRBJ2-5 - TRBV27 11 - CASSSRGTLNF TGTGCCAGCAGTTCAAGGGGAACATTGAACTTC
TRBJ1-5 TRBD1 TRBV7-6 15 many CASSLGPRGDRPQHF TGTGCCAGCAGCTTAGGTCCCAGGGGGGATAGGCCCCAGCATTTT
TRBJ1-1 - TRBV19 13 - CASGADLNTEAFF TGTGCCAGTGGAGCGGACCTCAACACTGAAGCTTTCTTT
TRBJ1-1 - TRBV3-1 14 - CASSHATQGTEAFF TGTGCCAGCAGCCACGCGACTCAGGGGACTGAAGCTTTCTTT
TRBJ2-7 TRBD1 TRBV6-1 16 - CASSETVDRGTHEQYF TGTGCCAGCAGTGAAACGGTGGACAGGGGGACTCACGAGCAGTACTTC
TRBJ2-4 - TRBV7-8 14 many CASSLGLAKNIQYF TGTGCCAGCAGCTTAGGACTAGCCAAAAACATTCAGTACTTC
TRBJ2-1 - TRBV7-6 14 few CASSLEVDQNEQFF TGTGCCAGCAGCTTAGAAGTTGACCAAAATGAGCAGTTCTTC
TRBJ1-2 - TRBV29-1 8 few CSVDGYTF TGCAGCGTTGATGGCTACACCTTC
TRBJ2-4 TRBD1 TRBV7-2 17 many CASSVAYRSRDRNIQYF TGTGCCAGCAGCGTCGCGTACAGGTCTCGGGACAGAAACATTCAGTACTTC
TRBJ2-3 TRBD2 TRBV19 12 - CASNGGADTQYF TGTGCCAGTAACGGGGGGGCAGATACGCAGTATTTT
TRBJ1-5 TRBD1 TRBV27 15 - CASGTGQKSNQPQHF TGTGCCAGTGGGACAGGGCAGAAGAGCAATCAGCCCCAGCATTTT
TRBJ2-1 TRBD2 TRBV27 14 - CASSLTSGGGEQFF TGTGCCAGCAGTTTGACTAGCGGGGGGGGTGAGCAGTTCTTC
TRBJ2-5 TRBD2 TRBV15 17 - CATSRSGLADPRETQYF TGTGCCACCAGCAGATCGGGACTAGCAGACCCTCGGGAGACCCAGTACTTC
TRBJ1-1 TRBD1 TRBV6-5 15 many CASSYSKGAGTEAFF TGTGCCAGCAGTTACTCGAAGGGGGCTGGAACTGAAGCTTTCTTT
TRBJ2-5 - TRBV5-1 14 - CASSLEMGVETQYF TGCGCCAGCAGCTTGGAAATGGGGGTTGAGACCCAGTACTTC
TRBJ1-1 TRBD1 TRBV7-6 15 few CASSLATGRGTEAFF TGTGCCAGCAGCTTAGCGACAGGGAGAGGCACTGAAGCTTTCTTT
TRBJ2-1 TRBD2 TRBV5-1 15 - CASSSPRGDLDEQFF TGCGCCAGCAGCTCGCCTCGGGGGGATCTCGATGAGCAGTTCTTC
TRBJ1-1 TRBD1 TRBV6-5 17 - CASSYKQTGRLNTEAFF TGTGCCAGCAGTTACAAGCAGACAGGGCGGCTGAACACTGAAGCTTTCTTT
TRBJ2-5 - TRBV13 16 - CAISTETGREQETQYF TGTGCCATCAGCACAGAGACAGGACGGGAACAAGAGACCCAGTACTTC
TRBJ2-5 TRBD1 TRBV6-2/TRBV6-3 20 - CASSYSEVGENRGIGETQYF TGTGCCAGCAGTTACTCCGAAGTAGGCGAGAACAGGGGGATTGGTGAGACCCAGTACTTC
TRBJ1-2 - TRBV7-8 20 many CASSYLPLGNQGLGFYGYTF TGTGCCAGCAGCTACCTCCCTTTAGGCAACCAGGGGCTGGGATTCTATGGCTACACCTTC
TRBJ2-1 TRBD2 TRBV7-9 15 - CASSWTSQSDHEQFF TGTGCCAGCAGCTGGACTAGTCAATCGGACCATGAGCAGTTCTTC
TRBJ1-2 - TRBV2 13 - CASPGGPVYGYTF TGTGCCAGCCCCGGGGGGCCAGTTTATGGCTACACCTTC
TRBJ1-2 - TRBV12-3/TRBV12-4 12 few CASDRADYGYTF TGTGCCAGCGATCGTGCGGACTATGGCTACACCTTC
TRBJ2-1 - TRBV7-9 15 many CASSLGTAPYNEQFF TGTGCCAGCAGCTTAGGGACAGCGCCCTACAATGAGCAGTTCTTC
TRBJ2-1 TRBD2 TRBV10-3 14 few CAIRPSGGNNEQFF TGTGCCATCAGGCCTAGCGGGGGGAATAATGAGCAGTTCTTC
TRBJ2-1 - TRBV27 14 - CASSVSDSYNEQFF TGTGCCAGCAGCGTTAGCGACTCCTACAATGAGCAGTTCTTC